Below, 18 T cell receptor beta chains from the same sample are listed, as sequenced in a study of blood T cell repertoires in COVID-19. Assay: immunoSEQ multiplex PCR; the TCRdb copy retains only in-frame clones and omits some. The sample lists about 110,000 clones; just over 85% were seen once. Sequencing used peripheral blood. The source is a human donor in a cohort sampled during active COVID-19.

The CDR3 DNA reads TGTGCCAGCAGCTTGGAGGGCTTCGACACTGAAGCTTTCTTT. Translating it yields CASSLEGFDTEAFF. This sequence joins TRBV7-9 and TRBJ1-1; D is unclear. Per the germline V gene, CDR1 is SEHNR and CDR2 is FQNEAQ (reference sequence). This CDR3 has 14 residues. The V end lost 3 bases, the J end lost 3 bases, and 11 bases lay between the germline ends.

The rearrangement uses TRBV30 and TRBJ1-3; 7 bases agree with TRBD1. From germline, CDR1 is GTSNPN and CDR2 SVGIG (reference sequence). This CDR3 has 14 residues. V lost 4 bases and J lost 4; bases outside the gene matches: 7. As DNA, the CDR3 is TGTGCCTGGAAGGGGGCAGGGGCGGGAAACACCATATATTTT. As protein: CAWKGAGAGNTIYF.

The CDR3: CASSLRERDTQYF. The CDR3, as DNA: TGTGCCAGCAGCTTACGGGAGCGGGATACGCAGTATTTT. V is TRBV11-1 and J is TRBJ2-3, with D possibly matching TRBD2 (6 bases). There are 13 residues in the CDR3. Germline values: CDR1 SGHAT, CDR2 FQDESV (reference sequence). Trimming pared 2 bases from V and 6 bases from J, leaving 9 bases between.

CDR3 coding DNA: TGTGCCACCAGTGGTCAGACAGGGTATGGCTACACCTTC. This codes for CATSGQTGYGYTF. The chain carries TRBV24-1 and TRBJ1-2; TRBD1 agrees at 7 bases. The CDR3 has 13 amino acids. Germline V lookup: CDR1 KGHDR, CDR2 SFDVKD. The V segment lost 5 bases and the J segment 5 bases; nucleotides outside the gene matches: 4.

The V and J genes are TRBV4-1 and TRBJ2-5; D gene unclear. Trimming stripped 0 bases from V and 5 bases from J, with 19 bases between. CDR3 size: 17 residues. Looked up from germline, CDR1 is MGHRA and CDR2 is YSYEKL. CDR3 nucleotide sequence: TGCGCCAGCAGCCAAGAGGCACGTCAGGTGGGCCTCGAGACCCAGTACTTC. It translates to CASSQEARQVGLETQYF.

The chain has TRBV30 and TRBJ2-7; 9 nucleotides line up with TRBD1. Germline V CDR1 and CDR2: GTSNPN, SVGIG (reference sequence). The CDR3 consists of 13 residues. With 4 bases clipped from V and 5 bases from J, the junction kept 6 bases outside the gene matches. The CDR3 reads CAWTLGTGNEQYF. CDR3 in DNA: TGTGCCTGGACCCTAGGGACAGGGAACGAGCAGTACTTC.

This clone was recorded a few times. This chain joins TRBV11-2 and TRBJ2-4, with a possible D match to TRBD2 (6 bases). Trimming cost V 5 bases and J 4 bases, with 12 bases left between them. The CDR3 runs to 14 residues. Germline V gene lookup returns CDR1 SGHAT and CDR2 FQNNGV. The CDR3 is CASSPRRDKNIQYF. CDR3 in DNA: TGTGCCAGCAGCCCCCGGCGGGATAAAAACATTCAGTACTTC.

This CDR3 is CASSPDITTGRANYGYTF. Written as DNA, the CDR3 is TGTGCCAGCTCACCCGATATAACGACAGGGCGAGCTAACTATGGCTACACCTTC. The chain employs TRBV18 and TRBJ1-2, with 7 positions matching TRBD1. CDR3 length equals 18 residues. CDR1 is KGHSH, CDR2 LQKENI, per germline. Unmatched junction bases numbered 13, after V lost 3 bases and J lost 0 bases.

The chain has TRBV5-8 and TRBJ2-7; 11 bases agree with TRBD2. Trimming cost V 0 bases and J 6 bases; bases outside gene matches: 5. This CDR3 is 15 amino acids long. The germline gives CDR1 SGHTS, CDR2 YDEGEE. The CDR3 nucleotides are TGTGCCAGCAGCTTGGTTCAACTAGCGGGAGCCGAGCAGTACTTC. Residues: CASSLVQLAGAEQYF.

CDR3 amino acids: CASRLSLGQGAISRDNSPLHF. CDR3 DNA: TGTGCAAGTCGCTTATCTCTCGGCCAGGGGGCAATTTCGAGAGATAATTCACCCCTCCACTTT. The chain uses TRBV12-2 and TRBJ1-6; the listed D gene, TRBD1, was not tested against the DNA. TRBV12-2 is a known pseudogene. There are 21 residues in the CDR3.

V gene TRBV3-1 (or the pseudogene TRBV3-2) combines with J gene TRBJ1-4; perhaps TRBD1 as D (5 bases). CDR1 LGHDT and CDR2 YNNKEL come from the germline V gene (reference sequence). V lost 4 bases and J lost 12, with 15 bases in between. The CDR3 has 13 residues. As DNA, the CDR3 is TGTGCCAGCAGCCCCAGACCTTTAGGGGAACTGTTTTTT. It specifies CASSPRPLGELFF.

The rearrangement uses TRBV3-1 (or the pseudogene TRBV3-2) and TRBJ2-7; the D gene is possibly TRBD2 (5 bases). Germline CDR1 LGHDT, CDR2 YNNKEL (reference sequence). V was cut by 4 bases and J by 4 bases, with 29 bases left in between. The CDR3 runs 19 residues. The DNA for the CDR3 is TGTGCCAGCAGCCCTAGCAGGCGGATATTGGCCCTCGATGGTTACGAGCAGTACTTC. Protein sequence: CASSPSRRILALDGYEQYF.

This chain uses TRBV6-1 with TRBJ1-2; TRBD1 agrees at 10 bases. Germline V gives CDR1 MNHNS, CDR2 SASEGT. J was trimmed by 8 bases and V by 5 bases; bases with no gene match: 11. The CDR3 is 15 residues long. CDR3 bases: TGTGCCAGCAGTTTGTCCCCGACAGGGGGCAAAGGCTACACCTTC. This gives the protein CASSLSPTGGKGYTF.

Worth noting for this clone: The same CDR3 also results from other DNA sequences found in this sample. The CDR3 loop is CASTRDRGTDTQYF. CDR3 coding DNA: TGTGCCAGCACCCGGGACAGGGGCACAGATACGCAGTATTTT. This chain connects TRBV2 to TRBJ2-3; 9 bases line up with TRBD1. From germline, CDR1 is SNHLY and CDR2 FYNNEI. J gave up 1 base and V 7 bases, and 3 bases lay outside the gene matches. The CDR3 is 14 amino acids.

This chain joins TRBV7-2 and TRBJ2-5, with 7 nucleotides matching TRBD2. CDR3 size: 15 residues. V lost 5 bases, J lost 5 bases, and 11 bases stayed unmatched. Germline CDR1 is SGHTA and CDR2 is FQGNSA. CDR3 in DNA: TGTGCCAGCAGCAGGGAGGGCCTCCCAGGGGAGACCCAGTACTTC. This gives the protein CASSREGLPGETQYF.

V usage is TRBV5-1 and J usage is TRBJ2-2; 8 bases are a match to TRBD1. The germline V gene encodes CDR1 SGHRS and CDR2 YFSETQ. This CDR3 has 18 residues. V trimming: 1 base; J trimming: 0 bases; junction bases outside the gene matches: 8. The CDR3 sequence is CASSLRGQGGTNTGELFF. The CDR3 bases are TGCGCCAGCAGCTTGCGCGGACAGGGTGGCACGAACACCGGGGAGCTGTTTTTT. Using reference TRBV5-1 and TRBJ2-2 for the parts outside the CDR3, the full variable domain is KAGVTQTPRYLIKTRGQQVTLSCSPISGHRSVSWYQQTPGQGLQFLFEYFSETQRNKGNFPGRFSGRQFSNSRSEMNVSTLELGDSALYLCASSLRGQGGTNTGELFFGEGSRLTVL.

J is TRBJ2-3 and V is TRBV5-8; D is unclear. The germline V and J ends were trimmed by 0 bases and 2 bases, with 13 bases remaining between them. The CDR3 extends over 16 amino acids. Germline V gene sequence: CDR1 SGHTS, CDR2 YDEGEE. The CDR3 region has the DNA TGTGCCAGCAGCTTGGGAGGTCTACGCTACACAGATACGCAGTATTTT. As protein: CASSLGGLRYTDTQYF.

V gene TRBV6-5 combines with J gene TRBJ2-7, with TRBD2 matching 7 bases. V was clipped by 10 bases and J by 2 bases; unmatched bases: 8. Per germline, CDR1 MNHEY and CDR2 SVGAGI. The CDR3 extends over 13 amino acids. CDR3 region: CATWVAGAYEQYF. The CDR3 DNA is TGTGCCACCTGGGTGGCGGGGGCCTACGAGCAGTACTTC.